This record looks at one T cell receptor (beta chain) sequence and its context. The target antigen is unknown. Sequenced by immunoSEQ multiplex PCR; TCRdb stores in-frame clones only, minus some. In the table there are under 20,000 clones, approximately 80% of which are singletons. The CDR3 is 17 amino acids. V shed 1 base and J shed 1 base, with 15 bases lying between them. Germline V gene data show CDR1 as SGHRS and CDR2 as YFSETQ. This specimen belongs to a study of T cells and Merkel cell carcinoma outcomes. Regarding the study as a whole: In Merkel cell carcinoma, repertoire and T-cell density reportedly predicted outcomes.

This chain links TRBV5-1 with TRBJ2-4, with D perhaps matching TRBD2 (6 bases). Sequencing input: tumor tissue from Merkel cell carcinoma. The receptor was derived from a human donor with Merkel cell carcinoma. CDR3 DNA sequence: TGCGCCAGCAGCTTGACCGCGGGGATGTCGGCCAAAAACATTCAGTACTTC. Translation gives CASSLTAGMSAKNIQYF.